A single sample gave rise to the 8 T cell receptor beta chains below, sequenced in a study of cytomegalovirus exposure and HLA in healthy donors. The PCR used 60 Vbeta and 13 Jbeta primers. TCRdb's table, derived via immunoSEQ multiplex PCR, lists solely in-frame clones and lacks some. The sample has around 100,000 clones, approximately 73% seen once. Sequenced input: PBMCs. These receptors were obtained from a woman between 18 and 29 years old in good health and CMV-seropositive.

The chain uses TRBV5-6 and TRBJ2-3; a possible D gene is TRBD2 (6 bases). V shed 3 bases and J shed 2 bases, with 10 bases lying between them. The CDR3 loop spans 14 amino acids. Germline CDR1 is SGHDT and CDR2 is YYEEEE. The CDR3 is CASSWGLNTDTQYF. The CDR3 DNA reads as TGTGCCAGCAGCTGGGGACTGAACACAGATACGCAGTATTTT.

The J gene is TRBJ1-4, the V gene TRBV12-5; D uncertain. The CDR3 has 15 amino acids. Germline values: CDR1 LGHNT, CDR2 FRNRAP. The ends were cut back, 0 bases at V and 8 bases at J, with 13 bases in the middle. The CDR3 loop reads CASGLVGPGTEKLFF. The CDR3 DNA reads as TGTGCTAGTGGTTTGGTAGGCCCAGGTACAGAAAAACTGTTTTTT.

This chain uses TRBV5-8 with TRBJ1-5; D gene ambiguous. Trimming shortened V by 2 bases and J by 6 bases, and 9 bases separated the two germline ends. CDR3 length: 13 amino acids. CDR1 and CDR2 from the germline V gene are SGHTS and YDEGEE. Here the CDR3 reads CASSFRVSQPQHF. The CDR3 region has the DNA TGTGCCAGCAGCTTCCGGGTCAGTCAGCCCCAGCATTTT. Combining the CDR3 with reference TRBV5-8 and TRBJ1-5 gives the whole variable domain EAGVTQSPTHLIKTRGQQATLRCSPISGHTSVYWYQQALGLGLQFLLWYDEGEERNRGNFPPRFSGRQFPNYSSELNVNALELEDSALYLCASSFRVSQPQHFGDGTRLSIL.

This clone was seen once. The V gene is TRBV28, the J gene TRBJ1-5; 7 bases map to TRBD1. Germline CDR1 is MDHEN and CDR2 is SYDVKM. V trimming: 6 bases; J trimming: 4 bases; junction bases outside the gene matches: 6. CDR3 size: 14 residues. CDR3 sequence (DNA): TGTGCCAGCAGAACAGGGGAGAGAAATCAGCCCCAGCATTTT. Its protein is CASRTGERNQPQHF.

The gene calls are TRBV4-1 and TRBJ2-3, with a tentative D call TRBD1 (5 bases). The V end was cut by 1 base, the J end by 2 bases, with 10 bases between. CDR3 size: 15 residues. Germline assignment: CDR1 MGHRA and CDR2 YSYEKL. Here the CDR3 reads CASSQGQGSTDTQYF. The CDR3 nucleotides are TGCGCCAGCAGCCAAGGGCAGGGATCCACAGATACGCAGTATTTT.

This clone was recorded once. This rearrangement joins TRBV7-9 to TRBJ2-1; weak D call: TRBD2 (5 bases). Germline-derived CDR1 and CDR2 are SEHNR and FQNEAQ (reference sequence). Trimming removed 3 bases from V and 9 bases from J, with 9 bases in between. There are 12 residues in the CDR3. The CDR3 bases are TGTGCCAGCAGCTTTAGCGTACTTGAGCAGTTCTTC. The encoded protein is CASSFSVLEQFF.

The sample holds a few counts of this clone. This chain links TRBV18 with TRBJ2-7; a possible D gene is TRBD2 (5 bases). The CDR3 length is 13 residues. Germline V gene lookup returns CDR1 KGHSH and CDR2 LQKENI. The V end lost 2 bases, the J end lost 6 bases, and 11 bases lay between the germline ends. CDR3 protein: CASSPALVGEQYF. CDR3 DNA: TGTGCCAGCTCACCAGCACTAGTAGGCGAGCAGTACTTC.

DNA of the CDR3: TGTGCCAGCAGCATACTCACCGGGGAGCTGTTTTTT. Amino acids: CASSILTGELFF. The chain is built from TRBV28 and TRBJ2-2; unclear D gene. The CDR3 contains 12 residues. The germline V gene encodes CDR1 MDHEN and CDR2 SYDVKM. Trimming stripped 6 bases from V and 4 bases from J, with 6 bases between.